A single sample is the source of the 30 T cell receptor beta chains below, sequenced in a study of cytomegalovirus exposure and HLA in healthy donors. Profiled with immunoSEQ multiplex PCR; TCRdb holds only in-frame clones, not every one. The sample contains approximately 200,000 clones, about 81% of which appear only once. The sample taken for sequencing was PBMCs. The receptors originated from a woman aged 25 to 45 in good health and CMV-seronegative.

The CDR3 here is CASGTSYNEQFF. CDR3 nucleotides: TGTGCCAGCGGGACTAGCTACAATGAGCAGTTCTTC. V gene TRBV2 combines with J gene TRBJ2-1, with 8 bases lining up with TRBD2. The germline gives CDR1 SNHLY, CDR2 FYNNEI. Trimming took 8 bases from V and 3 from J; bases not matched to a gene: 0. This CDR3 region has 12 residues.

The genes are TRBV10-2 and TRBJ2-2, with D hard to call. V was pared by 7 bases and J by 4 bases, with 13 bases between. CDR3 length equals 14 residues. CDR1 is WSHSY and CDR2 is SAAADI in the germline V gene. The CDR3: CASKVGVGTGELFF. The CDR3 DNA follows: TGCGCCAGCAAGGTTGGAGTGGGCACCGGGGAGCTGTTTTTT.

The gene calls are TRBV9 and TRBJ2-5; 9 nucleotides line up with TRBD2. The CDR3 contains 15 residues. The V and J ends lost 0 bases and 4 bases, in that order; junction bases with no gene match: 4. The germline CDR1 and CDR2 sequences are SGDLS and YYNGEE. The CDR3 region has the DNA TGTGCCAGCAGCGTAGAAGGTAGCGGGGGAGAGACCCAGTACTTC. Amino acids: CASSVEGSGGETQYF.

This sequence joins TRBV7-3 and TRBJ2-5; D may be TRBD1 (5 bases). In germline, CDR1 is SGHTA, CDR2 FQGTGA. Deletions cut 0 bases from V and 5 bases from J, with 10 bases between. The CDR3 is 14 amino acids. CDR3: CASSLTGPGETQYF. For the CDR3, the DNA is TGTGCCAGCAGCTTAACGGGGCCAGGGGAGACCCAGTACTTC.

J is TRBJ2-3 and V is TRBV5-1, with TRBD2 identical over 8 bases. CDR1 and CDR2 from the germline V gene are SGHRS and YFSETQ. This CDR3 region has 16 residues. J was trimmed by 0 bases and V by 0 bases; bases with no gene match: 3. CDR3 nucleotides: TGCGCCAGCAGCTTGGCCGCGGGGGGTAGCACAGATACGCAGTATTTT. Its translation is CASSLAAGGSTDTQYF.

The V and J genes are TRBV27 and TRBJ2-2; weak D call: TRBD2 (7 bases). The germline gives CDR1 MNHEY, CDR2 SMNVEV (reference sequence). The CDR3 spans 14 residues. V lost 7 bases and J lost 5, with 14 bases in between. Written as DNA, the CDR3 is TGTGCCAGCAACTCCGGGGGGCCAACCGGGGAGCTGTTTTTT. Amino acid sequence: CASNSGGPTGELFF.

The V and J genes are TRBV28 and TRBJ2-1; TRBD2 matches 7 bases. J gave up 4 bases and V 3 bases, and 0 bases lay outside the gene matches. Germline assignment: CDR1 MDHEN and CDR2 SYDVKM. The CDR3 extends over 13 amino acids. The CDR3 loop reads CASSLGGYNEQFF. CDR3 bases: TGTGCCAGCAGTTTGGGGGGGTACAATGAGCAGTTCTTC.

The chain carries TRBV6-5 and TRBJ2-7; possibly TRBD2 for D (5 bases). Germline V lookup: CDR1 MNHEY, CDR2 SVGAGI. Trimming took 2 bases from V and 4 from J, leaving 18 bases between them. The CDR3 runs 16 residues. The CDR3 is CASSYPLGRTRYEQYF. In nucleotides, the CDR3 is TGTGCCAGCAGTTACCCCCTGGGGAGAACCCGGTACGAGCAGTACTTC.

The V and J genes are TRBV5-1 and TRBJ1-5; possible D gene TRBD1, 5 bases. V lost 4 bases, J lost 5 bases, and 10 bases lay in between. This CDR3 has 13 residues. Germline-derived CDR1 and CDR2 are SGHRS and YFSETQ. CDR3 in amino acids: CASSPDTDQPQHF. The DNA of the CDR3 is TGCGCCAGCAGCCCGGACACCGATCAGCCCCAGCATTTT.

The chain is built from TRBV18 and TRBJ1-4; D remains unclear. V was clipped by 3 bases and J by 5 bases, with 4 bases between them. CDR1 is KGHSH, CDR2 LQKENI, per germline. The CDR3 is 12 amino acids. This CDR3 is CASSPQNEKLFF. CDR3 sequence (DNA): TGTGCCAGCTCACCCCAGAATGAAAAACTGTTTTTT.

The J gene is TRBJ2-1, the V gene TRBV5-1; tentative D call: TRBD2 (6 bases). Trimming removed 2 bases from V and 7 bases from J, with 10 bases in between. The V gene's germline CDR1 is SGHRS and CDR2 YFSETQ. This CDR3 is 13 amino acids long. CDR3 DNA sequence: TGCGCCAGCAGCTTCGACGGGACTAATGAGCAGTTCTTC. This translates into CASSFDGTNEQFF.

CDR3 nucleotides: TGTGCCAGCAGTCGGACTAGCGGCGAGCAGTACTTC. Protein sequence: CASSRTSGEQYF. This chain connects TRBV6-1 to TRBJ2-7, with 10 bases that match TRBD2. Germline CDR1 and CDR2: MNHNS and SASEGT. The CDR3 runs 12 residues. V was pared by 5 bases and J by 6 bases, with 1 base of the junction left unmatched.

As for this clone: One end of the junction does not line up with germline, which may come from a read error. In DNA, the CDR3 is TGTGCCAGCAGTACAGGGGCCCCCTATCGCTACACCTTC. Protein product: CASSTGAPYRYTF. This rearrangement joins TRBV6-5 to TRBJ1-2; 7 nucleotides align to TRBD1. This CDR3 is 13 amino acids long. In germline, CDR1 is MNHEY, CDR2 SVGAGI.

This clone has a handful of counts. The chain uses TRBV2 and TRBJ1-2; D perhaps matches TRBD1 (6 bases). V was cut by 6 bases and J by 4 bases, with 9 bases left in between. Germline CDR1 is SNHLY and CDR2 is FYNNEI. The length of the CDR3 is 12 residues. Here the CDR3 DNA reads TGTGCCAGCAGCGGACAGCCCTATGGCTACACCTTC. This translates into CASSGQPYGYTF. The variable domain in full, completed from reference TRBV2 and TRBJ1-2, reads EPEVTQTPSHQVTQMGQEVILRCVPISNHLYFYWYRQILGQKVEFLVSFYNNEISEKSEIFDDQFSVERPDGSNFTLKIRSTKLEDSAMYFCASSGQPYGYTFGSGTRLTVV.

This clone was seen a handful of times. The chain employs TRBV6-5 and TRBJ1-2, with TRBD1 matching 8 bases. Germline CDR1 MNHEY, CDR2 SVGAGI. Trimming removed 5 bases from V and 8 bases from J; junction bases left unmatched: 4. The CDR3 consists of 12 residues. DNA for the CDR3: TGTGCCAGCAGTACAGGGGGGGGAGGCTACACCTTC. The encoded protein is CASSTGGGGYTF.

The chain uses TRBV6-6 and TRBJ2-7, with D possibly being TRBD1 (5 bases). This CDR3 spans 13 amino acids. Deletions cut 6 bases from V and 7 bases from J, with 16 bases between. In germline, CDR1 is MNHNY, CDR2 SVGAGI (reference sequence). The chain's CDR3 is CASSRRQSTEQYF. For the CDR3, the DNA is TGTGCCAGCAGCCGCCGACAGAGCACGGAGCAGTACTTC.

Here the CDR3 reads CASSPLDRGPGYGYTF. The CDR3 region has the DNA TGTGCCAGCTCACCACTGGACAGGGGGCCGGGCTATGGCTACACCTTC. The chain combines TRBV18 with TRBJ1-2; 11 bases fit TRBD1. Germline V gene lookup returns CDR1 KGHSH and CDR2 LQKENI. V was pared by 1 base and J by 4 bases, with 5 bases of the junction left unmatched. The CDR3 sequence is 16 residues long.

V usage is TRBV18 and J usage is TRBJ1-5, with a weak D call TRBD1 (6 bases). Germline V gene data show CDR1 as KGHSH and CDR2 as LQKENI. With 1 base removed from V and 7 bases from J, the gap between germline ends came to 14 bases. CDR3 length: 15 amino acids. CDR3 nucleotide sequence: TGTGCCAGCTCACCACGGATGGAGGGGGGGCAGCCCCAGCATTTT. It encodes CASSPRMEGGQPQHF.

This clone was detected only a few times. This chain links TRBV5-1 with TRBJ2-3; D possibly corresponds to TRBD2 (7 bases). The CDR3 contains 16 residues. Per the germline V gene, CDR1 is SGHRS and CDR2 is YFSETQ. V lost 0 bases and J lost 3, with 14 bases in between. This CDR3 reads CASSLVSGGRTDTQYF. CDR3 DNA sequence: TGCGCCAGCAGCTTGGTTTCGGGGGGCAGGACAGATACGCAGTATTTT.

The V and J genes are TRBV5-1 and TRBJ2-2; TRBD2 agrees at 8 bases. CDR1 is SGHRS, CDR2 YFSETQ, per germline. V shed 4 bases and J 1 base; nucleotides not matched to a gene: 9. The CDR3 extends over 17 amino acids. CDR3 region: CASSPEGSGGNTGELFF. The CDR3 DNA sequence: TGCGCCAGCAGCCCGGAGGGGAGCGGGGGGAACACCGGGGAGCTGTTTTTT.

The chain is built from TRBV2 and TRBJ2-5; TRBD1 aligns across 8 bases. This CDR3 is built from 12 residues. From germline, CDR1 is SNHLY and CDR2 FYNNEI. V lost 6 bases to trimming and J lost 4 bases; unmatched junction nucleotides: 1. The CDR3 spells CASRGQGETQYF. The DNA of the CDR3 is TGTGCCAGCAGAGGACAGGGAGAGACCCAGTACTTC.

This clone was recorded only once. This chain links TRBV10-2 with TRBJ2-1; 10 nucleotides line up with TRBD2. This CDR3 spans 15 amino acids. The germline CDR1 and CDR2 sequences are WSHSY and SAAADI. The ends lost 4 bases at V and 0 bases at J; junction bases unmatched: 0. In nucleotides, the CDR3 is TGCGCCAGCAGTGGACTAGCGGGCTCCTACAATGAGCAGTTCTTC. It encodes CASSGLAGSYNEQFF.

The rearrangement uses TRBV25-1 and TRBJ2-2; 7 bases are shared with TRBD2. The CDR3 runs 15 residues. V lost 1 base and J lost 6; bases outside the gene matches: 5. Germline V gives CDR1 MGHDK, CDR2 SYGVNS. Here the CDR3 DNA reads TGTGCCAGCAGTGAATCCCAAGGGAGGGCCGGGGAGCTGTTTTTT. It codes for CASSESQGRAGELFF.

The genes are TRBV6-1 and TRBJ2-6; D perhaps matches TRBD1 (6 bases). Trimming removed 0 bases at V and 3 bases at J, with 6 bases between. CDR3 size: 15 residues. Germline V gene lookup returns CDR1 MNHNS and CDR2 SASEGT. Here the CDR3 DNA reads TGTGCCAGCAGTGAAGCCAGGGGTGGGGCCAACGTCCTGACTTTC. This encodes CASSEARGGANVLTF.

The rearrangement joins TRBV11-2 to TRBJ2-2, with D perhaps TRBD2 (5 bases). CDR3 length: 16 residues. V lost 1 base and J lost 7, with 16 bases in between. Germline values: CDR1 SGHAT, CDR2 FQNNGV. For the CDR3, the DNA is TGTGCCAGCAGCTTAGCGACTCCTCTTGGAGGCGGGGAGCTGTTTTTT. This gives the protein CASSLATPLGGGELFF.

The chain uses TRBV4-1 and TRBJ2-1; 10 bases fit TRBD2. Losses at the gene ends were 3 bases for V and 6 bases for J; bases not matched to a gene: 8. CDR3 length: 16 residues. CDR1 and CDR2 (germline): MGHRA, YSYEKL. CDR3 DNA sequence: TGCGCCAGCAGCCATCTCCCCGGGACTAGCGTCAATGAGCAGTTCTTC. This sequence encodes CASSHLPGTSVNEQFF.

The V gene is TRBV21-1, the J gene TRBJ2-7; the table's D gene call, TRBD1, was not cross checked with the DNA. TRBV21-1 is termed a pseudogene. CDR3 length: 15 amino acids. CDR3 in DNA: TGTGCCAGCACCTACCGGGACAGGGGAATCTACGAGCAGTACTTC. Translating it yields CASTYRDRGIYEQYF.

The chain carries TRBV14 and TRBJ1-1; perhaps TRBD1 as D (6 bases). Between the trimmed V and J ends, which lost 3 bases and 1 base, there was a span of 6 bases. The CDR3 contains 13 residues. Germline CDR1 and CDR2: SGHDN and FVKESK. CDR3 loop: CASSQGQNTEAFF. The CDR3 nucleotides are TGTGCCAGCAGCCAGGGACAGAACACTGAAGCTTTCTTT.

The chain carries TRBV7-2 and TRBJ2-2, with D perhaps TRBD2 (6 bases). V shed 0 bases and J shed 4 bases, with 15 bases lying between them. This CDR3 is built from 17 residues. In germline, CDR1 is SGHTA, CDR2 FQGNSA. CDR3 nucleotide sequence: TGTGCCAGCAGCTTAGCCCAGGGACTTTCGAGCACCGGGGAGCTGTTTTTT. As protein: CASSLAQGLSSTGELFF.

V and J are TRBV4-1 and TRBJ1-5; D might be TRBD1 (6 bases). Trimming stripped 2 bases from V and 7 bases from J, with 18 bases between. The CDR3 is made up of 16 amino acids. CDR1 is MGHRA, CDR2 YSYEKL, per germline. The CDR3 here is CASSQPRDTPGQPQHF. CDR3 coding DNA: TGCGCCAGCAGCCAACCACGGGACACCCCTGGACAGCCCCAGCATTTT.